These T cell receptor beta chains were read from a single sample in a study of blood T cell repertoires in COVID-19. Clones were sequenced by immunoSEQ multiplex PCR, and TCRdb holds only the in-frame ones, with some missing. The data show some 380,000 clones, 88% seen once. Sequencing input: PBMCs or T cells enriched from blood (not recorded which). The receptors here all came from a woman aged 40 to 50 with acute COVID-19. Each CDR3 is given with its conserved first and last residue. A D gene is named only where the DNA matches it firmly. Not every row has a clone size; where given, it reads once, few, many or a size class.

D,size,J,V,CDR3,DNA
TRBD1,NA,TRBJ1-2,TRBV28,CASSPWGTAYGYTF,TGTGCCAGCAGCCCCTGGGGGACAGCCTATGGCTACACCTTC
NA,few,TRBJ2-1,TRBV20-1,CSARYVEQFF,TGCAGTGCTAGATATGTTGAGCAGTTCTTC
NA,NA,TRBJ2-1,TRBV24-1,CATSGGRRANHNEQFF,TGTGCCACCAGCGGGGGACGACGAGCCAACCACAATGAGCAGTTCTTC
NA,NA,TRBJ1-1,TRBV3-1/TRBV3-2,CASSQEQDTEAFF,TGTGCCAGCAGCCAAGAACAGGACACTGAAGCTTTCTTT
NA,NA,TRBJ1-2,TRBV6-6,CASSYQPDSYGYTF,TGTGCCAGCAGTTACCAACCGGACAGCTATGGCTACACCTTC
TRBD1,NA,TRBJ2-7,TRBV4-1,CASSEGQGFHEQYF,TGCGCCAGCAGCGAAGGACAGGGTTTCCACGAGCAGTACTTC
NA,NA,TRBJ1-2,TRBV29-1,CSVHDWGGPGYGYTF,TGCAGCGTTCACGACTGGGGGGGGCCCGGCTATGGCTACACCTTC
TRBD1,NA,TRBJ2-7,TRBV6-5,CASSYRDRAYEQYF,TGTGCCAGCAGTTATAGGGACAGGGCCTACGAGCAGTACTTC
TRBD2,NA,TRBJ2-7,TRBV30,CAGLAGGTGEQYF,TGTGCCGGACTAGCGGGGGGAACCGGCGAGCAGTACTTC
NA,NA,TRBJ1-6,TRBV21-1,CASRPRQYSPLHF,TGTGCCAGCAGGCCCAGACAGTATTCACCCCTCCACTTT
NA,NA,TRBJ2-2,TRBV5-1,CASSYITGSGELFF,TGCGCCAGCAGCTATATTACAGGGTCTGGGGAGCTGTTTTTT
NA,NA,TRBJ2-2,TRBV15,CATSRDPASAGELFF,TGTGCCACCAGCAGAGATCCCGCTAGCGCCGGGGAGCTGTTTTTT
NA,NA,TRBJ2-7,TRBV5-6,CASSPAGRLRSYEQYF,TGTGCCAGCAGCCCGGCGGGCAGACTAAGGAGCTACGAGCAGTACTTC
NA,NA,TRBJ2-2,TRBV5-1,CASSLAPGANTGELFF,TGCGCCAGCAGCTTGGCCCCGGGGGCGAACACCGGGGAGCTGTTTTTT
NA,few,TRBJ2-5,TRBV19,CASSTYETETQYF,TGTGCCAGTAGTACCTACGAAACGGAGACCCAGTACTTC
NA,NA,TRBJ2-2,TRBV3-1/TRBV3-2,CASSPRGWGGELFF,TGTGCCAGCAGCCCGCGGGGTTGGGGCGGGGAGCTGTTTTTT
TRBD1,NA,TRBJ2-6,TRBV7-9,CASSAWDRAHSGANVLTF,TGTGCCAGCAGCGCCTGGGACAGGGCGCACTCTGGGGCCAACGTCCTGACTTTC
NA,NA,TRBJ1-2,TRBV18,CASSPPTDPYGYTF,TGTGCCAGCTCACCACCAACAGACCCCTATGGCTACACCTTC
NA,NA,TRBJ1-2,TRBV4-2,CASSQDRGNGYTF,TGTGCCAGCAGCCAAGACAGGGGCAACGGCTACACCTTC
TRBD2,NA,TRBJ2-7,TRBV24-1,CATSDLGTSGGASMPYEQYF,TGTGCCACCAGTGATTTGGGTACTAGCGGGGGGGCCTCCATGCCCTACGAGCAGTACTTC